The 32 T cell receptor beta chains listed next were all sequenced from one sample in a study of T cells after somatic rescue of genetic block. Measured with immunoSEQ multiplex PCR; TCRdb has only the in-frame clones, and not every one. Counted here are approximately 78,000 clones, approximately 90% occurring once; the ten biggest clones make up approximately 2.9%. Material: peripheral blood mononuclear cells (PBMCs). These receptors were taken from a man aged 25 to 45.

The CDR3 loop is CASLGQAGNTIYF. The CDR3 DNA follows: TGTGCCAGCCTCGGACAGGCGGGAAACACCATATATTTT. The chain combines TRBV25-1 with TRBJ1-3; 7 nucleotides agree with TRBD1. This CDR3 contains 13 residues. The V gene's germline CDR1 is MGHDK and CDR2 SYGVNS. J gave up 4 bases and V 8 bases, and 5 bases lay outside the gene matches.

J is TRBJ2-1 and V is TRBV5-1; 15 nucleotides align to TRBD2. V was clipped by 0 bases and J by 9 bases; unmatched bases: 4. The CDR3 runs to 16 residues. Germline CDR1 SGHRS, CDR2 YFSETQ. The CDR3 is CASSLAGLAGGSEQFF. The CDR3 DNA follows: TGCGCCAGCAGCTTGGCGGGACTAGCGGGAGGCAGTGAGCAGTTCTTC.

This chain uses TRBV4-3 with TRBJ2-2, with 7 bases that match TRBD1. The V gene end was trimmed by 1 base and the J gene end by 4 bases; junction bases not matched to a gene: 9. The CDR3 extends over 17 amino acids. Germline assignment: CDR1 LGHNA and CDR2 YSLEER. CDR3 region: CASSQGLQGVITGELFF. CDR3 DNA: TGCGCCAGCAGCCAAGGACTCCAGGGGGTGATCACCGGGGAGCTGTTTTTT.

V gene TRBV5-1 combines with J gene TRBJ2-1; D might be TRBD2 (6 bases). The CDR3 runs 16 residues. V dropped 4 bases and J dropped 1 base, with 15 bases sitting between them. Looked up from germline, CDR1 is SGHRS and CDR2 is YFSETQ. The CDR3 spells CASSPRAGKSYNEQFF. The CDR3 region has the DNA TGCGCCAGCAGCCCCAGGGCGGGGAAGTCCTACAATGAGCAGTTCTTC.

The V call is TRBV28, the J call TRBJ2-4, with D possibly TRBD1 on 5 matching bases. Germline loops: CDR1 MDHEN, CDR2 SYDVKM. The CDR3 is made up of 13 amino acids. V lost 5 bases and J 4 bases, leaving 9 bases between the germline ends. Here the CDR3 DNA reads TGTGCCAGCAGTCCCAGGGAAAAAAACATTCAGTACTTC. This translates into CASSPREKNIQYF.

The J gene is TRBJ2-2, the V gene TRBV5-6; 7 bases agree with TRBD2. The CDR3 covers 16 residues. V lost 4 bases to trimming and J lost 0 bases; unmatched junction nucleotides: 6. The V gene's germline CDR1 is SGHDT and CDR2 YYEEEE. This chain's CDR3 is CASSPLASTNTGELFF. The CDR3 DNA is TGTGCCAGCAGCCCACTAGCGAGCACGAACACCGGGGAGCTGTTTTTT.

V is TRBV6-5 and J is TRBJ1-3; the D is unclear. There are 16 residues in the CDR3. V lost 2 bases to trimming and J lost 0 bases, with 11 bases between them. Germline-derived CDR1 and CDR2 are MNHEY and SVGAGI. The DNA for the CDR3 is TGTGCCAGCAGTTACGAAGGGTTCCTCTCTGGAAACACCATATATTTT. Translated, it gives CASSYEGFLSGNTIYF.

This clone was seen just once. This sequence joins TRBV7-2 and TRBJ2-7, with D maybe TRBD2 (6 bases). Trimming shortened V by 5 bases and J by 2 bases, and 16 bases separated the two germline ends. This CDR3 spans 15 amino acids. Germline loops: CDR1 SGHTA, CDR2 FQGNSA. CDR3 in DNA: TGTGCCAGCAGCGCAAAGGCCAGGGAGGCCTACGAGCAGTACTTC. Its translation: CASSAKAREAYEQYF.

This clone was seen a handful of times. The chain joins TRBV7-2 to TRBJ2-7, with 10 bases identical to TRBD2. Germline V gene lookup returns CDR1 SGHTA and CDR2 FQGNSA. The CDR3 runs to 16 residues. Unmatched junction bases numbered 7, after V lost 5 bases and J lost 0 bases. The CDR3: CASSAQTSGFSYEQYF. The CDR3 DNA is TGTGCCAGCAGCGCCCAGACTAGCGGGTTCTCCTACGAGCAGTACTTC.

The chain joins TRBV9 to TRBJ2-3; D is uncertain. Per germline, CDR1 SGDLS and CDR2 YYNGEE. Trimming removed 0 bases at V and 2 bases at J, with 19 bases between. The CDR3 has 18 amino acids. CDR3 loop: CASSVGLSVTTSTDTQYF. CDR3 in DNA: TGTGCCAGCAGCGTAGGACTCTCCGTAACAACTTCCACAGATACGCAGTATTTT.

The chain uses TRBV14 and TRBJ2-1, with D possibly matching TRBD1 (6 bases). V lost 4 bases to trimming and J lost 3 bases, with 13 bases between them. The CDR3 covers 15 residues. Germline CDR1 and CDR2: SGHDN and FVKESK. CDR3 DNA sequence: TGTGCCAGCAGCCGGACAGTGGACATCTACAATGAGCAGTTCTTC. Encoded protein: CASSRTVDIYNEQFF.

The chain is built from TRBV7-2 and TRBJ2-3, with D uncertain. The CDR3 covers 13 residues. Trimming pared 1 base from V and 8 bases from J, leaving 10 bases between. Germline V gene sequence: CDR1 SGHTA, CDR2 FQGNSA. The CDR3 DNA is TGTGCCAGCAGCTTAGACCCGGCAGGTACGCAGTATTTT. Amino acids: CASSLDPAGTQYF. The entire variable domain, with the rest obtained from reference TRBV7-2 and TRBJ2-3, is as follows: GAGVSQSPSNKVTEKGKDVELRCDPISGHTALYWYRQSLGQGLEFLIYFQGNSAPDKSGLPSDRFSAERTGGSVSTLTIQRTQQEDSAVYLCASSLDPAGTQYFGPGTRLTVL.

The CDR3 reads CASSVEVHANTGELFF. CDR3 sequence (DNA): TGTGCCAGCAGCGTAGAGGTTCACGCGAACACCGGGGAGCTGTTTTTT. The chain couples TRBV9 to TRBJ2-2; D call uncertain. The V and J ends lost 0 bases and 0 bases respectively, with 9 bases between them. This CDR3 region has 16 residues. In germline, CDR1 is SGDLS, CDR2 YYNGEE. Looking up the rest from reference TRBV9 and TRBJ2-2 gives the full variable domain: DSGVTQTPKHLITATGQRVTLRCSPRSGDLSVYWYQQSLDQGLQFLIQYYNGEERAKGNILERFSAQQFPDLHSELNLSSLELGDSALYFCASSVEVHANTGELFFGEGSRLTVL.

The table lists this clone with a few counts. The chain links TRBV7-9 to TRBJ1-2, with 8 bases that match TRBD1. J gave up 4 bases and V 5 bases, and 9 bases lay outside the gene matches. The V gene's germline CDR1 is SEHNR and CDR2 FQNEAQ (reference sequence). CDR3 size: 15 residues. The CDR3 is CASSPRTGSRYGYTF. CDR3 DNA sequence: TGTGCCAGCAGCCCGAGGACAGGGTCACGCTATGGCTACACCTTC.

The CDR3 sequence: CASGGQGANTEAFF. In nucleotides, the CDR3 is TGTGCCAGCGGGGGACAGGGGGCGAACACTGAAGCTTTCTTT. This chain links TRBV2 with TRBJ1-1; TRBD1 matches at 12 bases. Germline lookup yields CDR1 SNHLY and CDR2 FYNNEI. The CDR3 runs to 14 residues. The V gene end was trimmed by 8 bases and the J gene end by 1 base; junction bases not matched to a gene: 2.

CDR3 region: CASSLSYTGELFF. CDR3 sequence (DNA): TGTGCCAGCAGCTTATCCTACACCGGGGAGCTGTTTTTT. The V call is TRBV7-9, the J call TRBJ2-2; D unresolved. This CDR3 spans 13 amino acids. Looked up from germline, CDR1 is SEHNR and CDR2 is FQNEAQ (reference sequence). The V and J ends lost 2 bases and 3 bases respectively, with 4 bases between them. Complete variable domain (other parts from reference TRBV7-9 and TRBJ2-2): DTGVSQNPRHKITKRGQNVTFRCDPISEHNRLYWYRQTLGQGPEFLTYFQNEAQLEKSRLLSDRFSAERPKGSFSTLEIQRTEQGDSAMYLCASSLSYTGELFFGEGSRLTVL.

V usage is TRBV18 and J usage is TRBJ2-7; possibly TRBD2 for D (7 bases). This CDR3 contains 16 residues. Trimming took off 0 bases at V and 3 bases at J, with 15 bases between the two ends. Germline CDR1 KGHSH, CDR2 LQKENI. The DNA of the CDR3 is TGTGCCAGCTCACCACCGGGGGGGCAGGGCCTCTACGAGCAGTACTTC. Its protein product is CASSPPGGQGLYEQYF.

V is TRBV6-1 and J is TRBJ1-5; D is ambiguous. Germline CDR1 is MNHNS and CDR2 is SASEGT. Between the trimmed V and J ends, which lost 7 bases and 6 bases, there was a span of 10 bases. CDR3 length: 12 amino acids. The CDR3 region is CASTQRGQPQHF. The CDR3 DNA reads TGTGCCAGCACCCAGCGGGGTCAGCCCCAGCATTTT.

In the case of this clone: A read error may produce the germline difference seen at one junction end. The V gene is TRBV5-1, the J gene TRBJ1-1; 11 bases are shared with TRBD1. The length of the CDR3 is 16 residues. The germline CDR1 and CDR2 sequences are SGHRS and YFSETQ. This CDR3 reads CASSSRGQGANAEAFF. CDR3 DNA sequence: TGCGCCAGCAGCTCCCGTGGACAGGGGGCGAACGCTGAAGCTTTCTTT.

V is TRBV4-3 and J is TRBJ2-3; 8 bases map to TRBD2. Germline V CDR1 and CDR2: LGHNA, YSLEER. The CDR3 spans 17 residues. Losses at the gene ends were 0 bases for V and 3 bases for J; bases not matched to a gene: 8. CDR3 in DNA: TGCGCCAGCAGCCAAGATTTCGTTGCGGGAGGTACAGATACGCAGTATTTT. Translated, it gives CASSQDFVAGGTDTQYF.

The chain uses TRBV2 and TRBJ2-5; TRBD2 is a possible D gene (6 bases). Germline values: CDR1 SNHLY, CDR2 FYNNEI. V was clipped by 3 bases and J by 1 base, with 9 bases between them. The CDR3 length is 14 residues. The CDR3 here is CASSDRELQETQYF. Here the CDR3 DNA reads TGTGCCAGCAGTGATCGGGAGCTCCAAGAGACCCAGTACTTC.

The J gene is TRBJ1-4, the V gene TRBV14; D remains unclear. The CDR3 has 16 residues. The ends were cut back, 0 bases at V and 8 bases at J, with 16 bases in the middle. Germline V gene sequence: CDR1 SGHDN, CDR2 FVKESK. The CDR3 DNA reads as TGTGCCAGCAGCCAAGACTACAGATCTTTGGGAGAAAAACTGTTTTTT. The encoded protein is CASSQDYRSLGEKLFF.

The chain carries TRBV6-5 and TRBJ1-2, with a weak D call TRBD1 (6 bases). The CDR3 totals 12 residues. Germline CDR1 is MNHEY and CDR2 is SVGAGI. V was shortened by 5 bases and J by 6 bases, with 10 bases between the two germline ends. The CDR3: CASSRGQNGYTF. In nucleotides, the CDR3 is TGTGCCAGCAGTCGCGGACAGAATGGCTACACCTTC.

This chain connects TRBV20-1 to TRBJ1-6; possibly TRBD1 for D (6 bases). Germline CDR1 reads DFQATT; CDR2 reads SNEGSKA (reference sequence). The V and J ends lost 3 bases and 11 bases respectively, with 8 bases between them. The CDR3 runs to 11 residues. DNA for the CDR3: TGCAGTGCTAGGGGGGGCGCACCCCTCCACTTT. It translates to CSARGGAPLHF.

The chain's CDR3 is CASSQGTGSGQPQHF. Here the CDR3 DNA reads TGCGCCAGCAGCCAGGGGACCGGCTCAGGTCAGCCCCAGCATTTT. The V and J genes are TRBV5-1 and TRBJ1-5; possible D gene TRBD1, 6 bases. With 4 bases removed from V and 6 bases from J, the gap between germline ends came to 17 bases. Germline V gives CDR1 SGHRS, CDR2 YFSETQ. The CDR3 covers 15 residues.

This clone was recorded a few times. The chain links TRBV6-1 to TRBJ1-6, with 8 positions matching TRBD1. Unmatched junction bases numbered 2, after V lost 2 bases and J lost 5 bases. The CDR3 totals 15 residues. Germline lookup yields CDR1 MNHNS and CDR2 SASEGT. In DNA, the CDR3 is TGTGCCAGCAGTGAACAGGGGGCAGATAATTCACCCCTCCACTTT. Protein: CASSEQGADNSPLHF.

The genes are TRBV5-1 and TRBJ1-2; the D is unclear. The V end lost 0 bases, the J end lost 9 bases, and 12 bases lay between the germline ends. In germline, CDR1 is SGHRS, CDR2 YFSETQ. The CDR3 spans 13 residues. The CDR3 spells CASSLAEGTSYTF. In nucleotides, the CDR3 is TGCGCCAGCAGCTTGGCCGAGGGAACGAGCTACACCTTC.

The chain's CDR3 is CASSVTGDQPQHF. The CDR3 bases are TGTGCCAGCAGCGTTACAGGGGATCAGCCCCAGCATTTT. The chain joins TRBV7-9 to TRBJ1-5; 7 positions agree with TRBD1. After removal of 5 bases from V and 5 bases from J, the junction contained 3 bases not matched to a gene. This CDR3 is 13 amino acids long. Germline-derived CDR1 and CDR2 are SEHNR and FQNEAQ (reference sequence).

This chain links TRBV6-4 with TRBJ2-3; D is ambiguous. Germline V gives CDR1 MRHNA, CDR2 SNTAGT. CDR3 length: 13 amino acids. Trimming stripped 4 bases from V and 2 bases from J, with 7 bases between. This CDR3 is CASSVGNTDTQYF. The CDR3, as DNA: TGTGCCAGCAGTGTTGGGAACACAGATACGCAGTATTTT.

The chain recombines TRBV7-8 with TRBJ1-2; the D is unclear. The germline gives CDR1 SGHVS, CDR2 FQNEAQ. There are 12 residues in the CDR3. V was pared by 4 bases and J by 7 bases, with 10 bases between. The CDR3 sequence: CASSWANGGYTF. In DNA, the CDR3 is TGTGCCAGCAGCTGGGCTAATGGTGGCTACACCTTC. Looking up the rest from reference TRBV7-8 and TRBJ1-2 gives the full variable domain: GAGVSQSPRYKVAKRGQDVALRCDPISGHVSLFWYQQALGQGPEFLTYFQNEAQLDKSGLPSDRFFAERPEGSVSTLKIQRTQQEDSAVYLCASSWANGGYTFGSGTRLTVV.

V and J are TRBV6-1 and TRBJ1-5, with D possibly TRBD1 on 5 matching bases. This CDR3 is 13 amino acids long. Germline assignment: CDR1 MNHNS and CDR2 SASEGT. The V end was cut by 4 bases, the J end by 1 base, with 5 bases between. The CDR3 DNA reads TGTGCCAGCAGTGGACAGAGCAATCAGCCCCAGCATTTT. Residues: CASSGQSNQPQHF.

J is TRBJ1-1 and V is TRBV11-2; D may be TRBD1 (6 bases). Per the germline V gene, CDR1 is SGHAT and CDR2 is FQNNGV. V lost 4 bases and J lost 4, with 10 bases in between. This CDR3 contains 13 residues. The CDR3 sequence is CASSYRVGTEAFF. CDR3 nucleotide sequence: TGTGCCAGCAGCTACAGGGTAGGCACTGAAGCTTTCTTT. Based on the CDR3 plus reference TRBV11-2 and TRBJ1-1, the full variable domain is EAGVAQSPRYKIIEKRQSVAFWCNPISGHATLYWYQQILGQGPKLLIQFQNNGVVDDSQLPKDRFSAERLKGVDSTLKIQPAKLEDSAVYLCASSYRVGTEAFFGQGTRLTVV.